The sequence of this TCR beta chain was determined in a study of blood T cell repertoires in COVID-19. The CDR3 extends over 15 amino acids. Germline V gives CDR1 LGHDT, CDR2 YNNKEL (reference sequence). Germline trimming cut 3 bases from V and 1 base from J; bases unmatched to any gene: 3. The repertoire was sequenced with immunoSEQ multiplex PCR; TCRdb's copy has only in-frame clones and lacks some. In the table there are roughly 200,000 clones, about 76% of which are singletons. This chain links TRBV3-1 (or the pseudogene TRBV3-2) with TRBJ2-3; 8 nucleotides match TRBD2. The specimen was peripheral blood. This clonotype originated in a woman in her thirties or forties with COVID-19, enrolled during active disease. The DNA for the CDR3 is TGTGCCAGCAGCCAGTTACTAGCGGGCACAGATACGCAGTATTTT. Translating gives CASSQLLAGTDTQYF.